These 7 T cell receptor beta chains came from one sample sequenced in a study of identifying expanded T cells in peripheral blood. Profiled with immunoSEQ multiplex PCR; TCRdb holds only in-frame clones, not every one. Of 100,000 or so clones listed, approximately 90% are singletons. Material for sequencing was blood. These receptors all stem from a person aged 18 to 70 in good health.

J is TRBJ1-1 and V is TRBV19, with 9 positions matching TRBD1. J lost 1 base, V lost 3 bases, and 6 bases had no gene match. Looked up from germline, CDR1 is LNHDA and CDR2 is SQIVND (reference sequence). The CDR3 has 16 residues. The CDR3 DNA reads as TGTGCCAGTAGTATGTCTCCGGGACAGGGGAACACTGAAGCTTTCTTT. This encodes CASSMSPGQGNTEAFF.

The CDR3 protein is CASTTPGEQYF. DNA of the CDR3: TGTGCCAGCACTACCCCGGGAGAGCAGTACTTC. The rearrangement joins TRBV6-1 to TRBJ2-7, with D maybe TRBD2 (5 bases). V was cut by 7 bases and J by 7 bases, with 11 bases left in between. CDR1 MNHNS and CDR2 SASEGT come from the germline V gene. This CDR3 is 11 amino acids long.

CDR3 nucleotide sequence: TGTGCCAGTAGTATAGGGGACGGTGAGACCTACGAGCAGTACTTC. Amino acids: CASSIGDGETYEQYF. The chain employs TRBV19 and TRBJ2-7, with D possibly being TRBD1 or TRBD2 (5 bases each). V lost 1 base, J lost 2 bases, and 12 bases lay in between. Germline CDR1 and CDR2: LNHDA and SQIVND (reference sequence). CDR3 length equals 15 residues. Drawing the rest from reference TRBV19 and TRBJ2-7, the complete variable domain is DGGITQSPKYLFRKEGQNVTLSCEQNLNHDAMYWYRQDPGQGLRLIYYSQIVNDFQKGDIAEGYSVSREKKESFPLTVTSAQKNPTAFYLCASSIGDGETYEQYFGPGTRLTVT.

V and J are TRBV5-1 and TRBJ2-1; D might be TRBD1 (6 bases). CDR3 length equals 15 residues. CDR1 SGHRS and CDR2 YFSETQ come from the germline V gene. V dropped 2 bases and J dropped 9 bases, with 18 bases sitting between them. CDR3 loop: CASSLWTEAHGEQFF. CDR3 DNA sequence: TGCGCCAGCAGCTTATGGACAGAGGCTCATGGTGAGCAGTTCTTC. Full variable domain (missing parts from reference TRBV5-1 and TRBJ2-1): KAGVTQTPRYLIKTRGQQVTLSCSPISGHRSVSWYQQTPGQGLQFLFEYFSETQRNKGNFPGRFSGRQFSNSRSEMNVSTLELGDSALYLCASSLWTEAHGEQFFGPGTRLTVL.

The chain recombines TRBV5-1 with TRBJ1-2, with TRBD1 identical over 7 bases. CDR3 length: 15 amino acids. Germline loops: CDR1 SGHRS, CDR2 YFSETQ. The junction had 10 bases not matched to a gene; V was cut back by 4 bases and J by 4 bases. The CDR3 protein is CASSTGTVGIYGYTF. Written as DNA, the CDR3 is TGCGCCAGCAGCACGGGGACAGTTGGTATCTATGGCTACACCTTC. Combining the CDR3 with reference TRBV5-1 and TRBJ1-2 gives the whole variable domain KAGVTQTPRYLIKTRGQQVTLSCSPISGHRSVSWYQQTPGQGLQFLFEYFSETQRNKGNFPGRFSGRQFSNSRSEMNVSTLELGDSALYLCASSTGTVGIYGYTFGSGTRLTVV.

The chain links TRBV6-6 to TRBJ2-1, with 12 bases aligning to TRBD2. Germline-derived CDR1 and CDR2 are MNHNY and SVGAGI (reference sequence). The V segment lost 5 bases and the J segment 9 bases; nucleotides outside the gene matches: 8. CDR3 size: 15 residues. The CDR3 DNA follows: TGTGCCAGCAGTAAGAGGACTAGCGGGAATGGTGAGCAGTTCTTC. It specifies CASSKRTSGNGEQFF.

Here the CDR3 reads CAISESTGKDTQYF. The CDR3 coding sequence is TGTGCCATCAGTGAGTCGACAGGTAAAGATACGCAGTATTTT. This sequence joins TRBV10-3 and TRBJ2-3; D perhaps matches TRBD1 (6 bases). Germline V lookup: CDR1 ENHRY, CDR2 SYGVKD. V shed 0 bases and J shed 5 bases, with 9 bases lying between them. This CDR3 comprises 14 residues.